The entry that follows covers one TCR beta chain sequence. With 60 Vbeta and 13 Jbeta primers, the PCR was carried out. The repertoire was sequenced with immunoSEQ multiplex PCR; TCRdb's copy has only in-frame clones and lacks some. The data contain under 300,000 clones, about 90% of them singletons. The V gene's germline CDR1 is MGHDK and CDR2 SYGVNS. CDR3 length: 16 amino acids. With V trimmed by 3 bases and J by 7 bases, 12 bases remained unmatched. The entry originates in a study of cytomegalovirus exposure and HLA in healthy donors. The sequence was obtained from a girl aged 2-15 years in good health and CMV-seronegative. The gene calls are TRBV25-1 and TRBJ1-5; 7 bases fit TRBD1. Sequencing used PBMCs. The CDR3 DNA sequence: TGTGCCAGCAGTGACACCCACAGGGGAGAGGGGCAGCCCCAGCATTTT. Translating it yields CASSDTHRGEGQPQHF.